The source of this T cell receptor beta chain is a study of regulatory T cells in long-lasting Graves disease. Construction of TCR beta libraries relied on iRepertoire HTBI primers and on Arm-PCR targeting CDR3 regions. TCRdb called the multiplex PCR reads again in MiXCR, with one record for every CDR3 protein. Here the sample spans under 450,000 distinct CDR3 sequences, 23% being singletons. Time point here: persistent/refractory GD, antithyroid drugs over 5 years with positive TRAb. RNA from PBMCs was the source of the TCR library. The V gene lost 0 bases and the J gene lost 7 bases, with 13 bases spanning the gap. The CDR3 loop spans 14 amino acids. The germline V gene has CDR1 GTSNPN and CDR2 SVGIG (reference sequence).

The sample was peripheral blood mononuclear cells (PBMCs), taken when the disease was refractory, from a patient treated with antithyroid drugs. J is TRBJ1-5 and V is TRBV30; TRBD1 might be the D (5 bases). The clonotype originates from a female donor with Graves disease. The DNA for the CDR3 is TGTGCCTGGAGTGTAGGACAAGTAGGACAGCCCCAGCATTTT. This gives the protein CAWSVGQVGQPQHF.